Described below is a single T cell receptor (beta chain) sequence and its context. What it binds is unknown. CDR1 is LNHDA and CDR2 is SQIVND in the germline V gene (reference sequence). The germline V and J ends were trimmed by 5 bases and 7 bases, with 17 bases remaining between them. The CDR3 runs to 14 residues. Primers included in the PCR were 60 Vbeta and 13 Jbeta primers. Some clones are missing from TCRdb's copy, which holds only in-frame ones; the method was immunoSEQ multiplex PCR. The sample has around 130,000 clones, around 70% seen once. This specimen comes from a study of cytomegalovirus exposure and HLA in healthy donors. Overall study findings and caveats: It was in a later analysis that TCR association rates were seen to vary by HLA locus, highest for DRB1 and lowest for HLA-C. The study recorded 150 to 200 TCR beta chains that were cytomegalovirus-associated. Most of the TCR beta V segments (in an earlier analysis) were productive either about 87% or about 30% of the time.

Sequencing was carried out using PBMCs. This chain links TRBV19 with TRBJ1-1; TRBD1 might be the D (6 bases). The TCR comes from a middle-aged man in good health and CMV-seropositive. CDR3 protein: CASSQDRTYNEAFF. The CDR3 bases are TGTGCCAGTAGTCAGGACAGAACCTATAATGAAGCTTTCTTT. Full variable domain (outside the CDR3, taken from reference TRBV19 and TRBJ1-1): DGGITQSPKYLFRKEGQNVTLSCEQNLNHDAMYWYRQDPGQGLRLIYYSQIVNDFQKGDIAEGYSVSREKKESFPLTVTSAQKNPTAFYLCASSQDRTYNEAFFGQGTRLTVV.